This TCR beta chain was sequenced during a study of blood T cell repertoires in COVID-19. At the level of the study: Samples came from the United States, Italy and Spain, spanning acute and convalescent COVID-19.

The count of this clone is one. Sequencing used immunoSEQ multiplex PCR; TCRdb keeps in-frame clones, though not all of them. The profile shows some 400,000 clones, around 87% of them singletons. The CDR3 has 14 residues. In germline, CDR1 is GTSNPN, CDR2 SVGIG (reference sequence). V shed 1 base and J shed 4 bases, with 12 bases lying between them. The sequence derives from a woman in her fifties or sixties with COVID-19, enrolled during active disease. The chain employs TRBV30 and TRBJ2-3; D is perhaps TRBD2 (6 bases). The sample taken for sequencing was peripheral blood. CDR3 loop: CAWSGGGRPDTQYF. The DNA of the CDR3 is TGTGCCTGGAGTGGCGGAGGGAGGCCAGATACGCAGTATTTT.